The rows below give T cell receptor beta chains drawn from one sample of a study of T cells in localized non-small cell lung cancer. TCRdb keeps only in-frame clones here, not all; method: immunoSEQ multiplex PCR. The repertoire holds 30,000 to 40,000 clones, with about 90% as singletons. The material was peripheral blood, obtained before any cancer treatment. The receptors stem from a man between 40 and 70 years old with stage I lung adenocarcinoma. The conserved cysteine and the conserved F or W are not part of the CDR3 here.

TRBJ2-1,TRBV10-3,AITATALRSSYNEQF
TRBJ2-3,TRBV5-1,ASSSQGRTDTQY
TRBJ1-5,TRBV10-3,AIRSDSDQPQH
TRBJ2-7,TRBV5-1,ASSLVAVGQGAHEQY
TRBJ2-1,TRBV5-4,ASSFMGAGTYNEQF
TRBJ1-6,TRBV7-2,ASSPTLNSPLH
TRBJ1-2,TRBV4-2,ASSHDPGVSLDPSNYGYT
TRBJ2-5,TRBV2,ASSEGGYQETQY
TRBJ2-5,TRBV7-9,ASSLIAGHEETQY
TRBJ1-4,TRBV18,ASSRVRGTEKLF
TRBJ2-1,TRBV5-4,ASSFSGLADYNEQF
TRBJ1-1,TRBV6-6,ASSQTGSRGNTEAF
TRBJ1-2,TRBV19,ASSGQGADYGYT
TRBJ1-5,TRBV30,AWSEGQSISPQH
TRBJ1-4,TRBV4-2,ASSQPGTGTEKLF
TRBJ2-1,TRBV11-2,ASSLESGRMSEQF
TRBJ2-7,TRBV2,ASSPLYEQY
TRBJ2-2,TRBV14,ASSGLGTTNTGELF
TRBJ2-1,TRBV5-1,ASSLGRGWREQF
TRBJ2-1,TRBV19,ASRKRNEQF
TRBJ1-1,TRBV28,ASSLESRGAF
TRBJ1-1,TRBV18,ASSPTMDSEAF
TRBJ2-5,TRBV6-6,ASSYPGQGFETQY
TRBJ1-3,TRBV30,AWSVWKSGNTIY
TRBJ2-7,TRBV9,ASSYSPSRDYEQY
TRBJ2-7,TRBV19,ASSSLTYGQGAPYEQY
TRBJ2-1,TRBV9,ASSARLAGLIGDEQF
TRBJ2-2,TRBV28,ATTGTENTGELF
TRBJ2-5,TRBV15,ATSRTFRGGEETQY
TRBJ2-2,TRBV7-2,ASSRRSGSRNTGELF
TRBJ1-2,TRBV5-1,ASSVNFWNGYT
TRBJ2-1,TRBV4-3,ASSPSPAVHNEQF
TRBJ2-1,TRBV9,ASSVAEVLYNEQF
TRBJ2-1,TRBV28,ASRLAGPNYNEQF
TRBJ1-2,TRBV7-2,ASSIRRQPAGHDGYT
TRBJ2-1,TRBV5-1,ASSAGLEEQF
TRBJ1-1,TRBV27,ASSSDRVQRNTEAF
TRBJ1-1,TRBV30,AWTEEAEAF
TRBJ2-1,TRBV29-1,SVAWTGPYNEQF
TRBJ2-1,TRBV18,ASSPPSAYNEQF
TRBJ2-7,TRBV27,ASSLLGYEQY
TRBJ1-1,TRBV7-2,ASSFGNTEAF
TRBJ2-2,TRBV10-3,AIRVGGTGELF
TRBJ1-3,TRBV7-9,ASSSSGAQGNTIY
TRBJ1-4,TRBV2,ASSELGYLF
TRBJ2-1,TRBV25-1,ASSEFGVRYNEQF
TRBJ2-2,TRBV10-3,AISDTTRSDTGELF